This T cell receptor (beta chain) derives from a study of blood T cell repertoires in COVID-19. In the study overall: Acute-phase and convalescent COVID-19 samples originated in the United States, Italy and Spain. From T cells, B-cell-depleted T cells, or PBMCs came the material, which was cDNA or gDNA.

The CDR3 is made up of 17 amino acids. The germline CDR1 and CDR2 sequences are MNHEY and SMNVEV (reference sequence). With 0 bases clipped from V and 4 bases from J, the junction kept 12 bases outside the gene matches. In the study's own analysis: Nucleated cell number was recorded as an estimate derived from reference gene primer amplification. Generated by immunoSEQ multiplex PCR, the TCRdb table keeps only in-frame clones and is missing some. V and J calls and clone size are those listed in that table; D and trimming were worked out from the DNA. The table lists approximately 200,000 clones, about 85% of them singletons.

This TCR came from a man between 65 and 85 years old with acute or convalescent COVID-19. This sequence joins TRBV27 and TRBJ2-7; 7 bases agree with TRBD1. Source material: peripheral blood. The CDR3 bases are TGTGCCAGCAGTTTATCGGGAAACAGGGGCCGACCTTACGAGCAGTACTTC. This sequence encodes CASSLSGNRGRPYEQYF.